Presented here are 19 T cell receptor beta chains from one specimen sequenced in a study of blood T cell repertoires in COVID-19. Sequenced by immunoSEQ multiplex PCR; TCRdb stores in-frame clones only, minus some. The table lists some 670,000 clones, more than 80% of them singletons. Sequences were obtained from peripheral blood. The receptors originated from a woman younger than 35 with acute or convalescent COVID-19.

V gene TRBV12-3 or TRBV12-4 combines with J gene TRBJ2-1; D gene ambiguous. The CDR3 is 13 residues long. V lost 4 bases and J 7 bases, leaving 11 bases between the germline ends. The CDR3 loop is CASSSFILNEQFF. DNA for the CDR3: TGTGCCAGCAGTTCCTTTATATTGAATGAGCAGTTCTTC.

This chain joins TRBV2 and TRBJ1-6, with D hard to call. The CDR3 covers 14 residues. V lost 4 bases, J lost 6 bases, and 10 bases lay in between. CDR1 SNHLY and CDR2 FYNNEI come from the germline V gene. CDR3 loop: CASSVEGGNSPLHF. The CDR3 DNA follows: TGTGCCAGCAGTGTGGAGGGAGGTAATTCACCCCTCCACTTT. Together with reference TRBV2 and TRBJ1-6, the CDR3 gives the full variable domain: EPEVTQTPSHQVTQMGQEVILRCVPISNHLYFYWYRQILGQKVEFLVSFYNNEISEKSEIFDDQFSVERPDGSNFTLKIRSTKLEDSAMYFCASSVEGGNSPLHFGNGTRLTVT.

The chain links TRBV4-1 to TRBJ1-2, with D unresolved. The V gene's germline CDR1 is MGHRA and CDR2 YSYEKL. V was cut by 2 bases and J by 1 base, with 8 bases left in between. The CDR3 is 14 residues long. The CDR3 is CASSQSWSNYGYTF. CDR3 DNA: TGCGCCAGCAGCCAATCCTGGAGTAACTATGGCTACACCTTC.

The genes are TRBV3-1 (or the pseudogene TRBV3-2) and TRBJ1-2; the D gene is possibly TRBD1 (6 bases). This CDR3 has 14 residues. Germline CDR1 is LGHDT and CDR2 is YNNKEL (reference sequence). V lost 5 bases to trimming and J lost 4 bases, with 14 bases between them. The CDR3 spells CASSGRRGPYGYTF. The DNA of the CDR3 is TGTGCCAGCAGCGGAAGGCGGGGGCCCTATGGCTACACCTTC.

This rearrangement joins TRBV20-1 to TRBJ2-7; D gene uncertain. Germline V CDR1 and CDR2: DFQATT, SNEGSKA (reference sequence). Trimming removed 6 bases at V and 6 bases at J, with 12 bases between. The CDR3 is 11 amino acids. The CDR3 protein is CSAPQSREQYF. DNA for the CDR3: TGCAGTGCCCCTCAGTCCCGCGAGCAGTACTTC.

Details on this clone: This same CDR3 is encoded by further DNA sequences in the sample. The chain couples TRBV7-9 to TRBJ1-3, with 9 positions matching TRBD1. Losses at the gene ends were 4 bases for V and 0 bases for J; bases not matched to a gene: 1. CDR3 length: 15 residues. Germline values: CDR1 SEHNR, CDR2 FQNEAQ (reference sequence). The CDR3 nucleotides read TGTGCCAGCAGCTGGGGACAGGGCTCTGGAAACACCATATATTTT. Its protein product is CASSWGQGSGNTIYF.

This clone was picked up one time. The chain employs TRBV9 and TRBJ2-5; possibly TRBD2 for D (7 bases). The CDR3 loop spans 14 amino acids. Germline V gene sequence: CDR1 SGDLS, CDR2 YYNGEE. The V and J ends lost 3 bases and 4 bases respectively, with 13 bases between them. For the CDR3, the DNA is TGTGCCAGCAGCGAGGGGGGGCGGAGAGAGACCCAGTACTTC. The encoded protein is CASSEGGRRETQYF.

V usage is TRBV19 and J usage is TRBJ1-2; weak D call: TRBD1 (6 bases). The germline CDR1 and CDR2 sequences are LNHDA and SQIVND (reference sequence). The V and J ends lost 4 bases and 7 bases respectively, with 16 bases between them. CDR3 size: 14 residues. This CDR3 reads CASSTPGANSGYTF. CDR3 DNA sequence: TGTGCCAGTAGTACCCCAGGGGCGAATTCTGGCTACACCTTC.

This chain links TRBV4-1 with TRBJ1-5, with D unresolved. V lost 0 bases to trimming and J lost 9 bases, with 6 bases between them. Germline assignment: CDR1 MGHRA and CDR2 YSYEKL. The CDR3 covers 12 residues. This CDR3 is CASSQDGPPQHF. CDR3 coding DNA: TGCGCCAGCAGCCAAGATGGGCCGCCCCAGCATTTT.

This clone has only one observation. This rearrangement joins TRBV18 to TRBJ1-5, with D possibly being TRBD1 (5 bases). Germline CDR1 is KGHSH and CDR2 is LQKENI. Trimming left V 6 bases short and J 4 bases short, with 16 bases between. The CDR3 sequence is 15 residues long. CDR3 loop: CASSHNQGSNQPQHF. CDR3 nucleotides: TGTGCCAGCTCCCACAACCAGGGAAGTAATCAGCCCCAGCATTTT. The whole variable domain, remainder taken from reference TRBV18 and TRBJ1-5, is NAGVMQNPRHLVRRRGQEARLRCSPMKGHSHVYWYRQLPEEGLKFMVYLQKENIIDESGMPKERFSAEFPKEGPSILRIQQVVRGDSAAYFCASSHNQGSNQPQHFGDGTRLSIL.

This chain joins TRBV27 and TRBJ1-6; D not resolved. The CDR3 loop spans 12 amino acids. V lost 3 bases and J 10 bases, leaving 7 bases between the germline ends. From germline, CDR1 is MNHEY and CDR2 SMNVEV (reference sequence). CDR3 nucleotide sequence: TGTGCCAGCAGTTTCCGAGAATCACCCCTCCACTTT. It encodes CASSFRESPLHF.

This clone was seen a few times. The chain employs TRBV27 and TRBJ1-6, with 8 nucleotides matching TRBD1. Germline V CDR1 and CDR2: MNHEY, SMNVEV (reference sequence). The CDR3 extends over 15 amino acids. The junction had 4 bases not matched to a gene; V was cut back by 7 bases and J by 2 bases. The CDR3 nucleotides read TGTGCCAGCAACAAACAGGGGGCCTATAATTCACCCCTCCACTTT. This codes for CASNKQGAYNSPLHF.

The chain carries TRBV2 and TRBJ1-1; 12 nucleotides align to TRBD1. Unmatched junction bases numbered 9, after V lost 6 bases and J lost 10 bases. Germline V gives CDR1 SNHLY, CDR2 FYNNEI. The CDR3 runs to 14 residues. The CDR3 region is CASRRGQGARVAFF. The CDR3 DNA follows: TGTGCCAGCAGGAGGGGACAGGGGGCGCGGGTAGCTTTCTTT.

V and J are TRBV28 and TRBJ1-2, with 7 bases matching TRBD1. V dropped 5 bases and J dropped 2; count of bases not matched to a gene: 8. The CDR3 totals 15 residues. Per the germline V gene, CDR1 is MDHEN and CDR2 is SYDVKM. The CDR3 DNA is TGTGCCAGCAGTGTCCTACAGGGGAGAAACTATGGCTACACCTTC. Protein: CASSVLQGRNYGYTF.

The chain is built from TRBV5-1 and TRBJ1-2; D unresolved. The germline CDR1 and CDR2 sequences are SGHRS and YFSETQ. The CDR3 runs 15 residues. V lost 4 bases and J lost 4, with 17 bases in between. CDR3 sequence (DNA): TGCGCCAGCAGCCAGTTCGGAGGGCGCAGCTATGGCTACACCTTC. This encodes CASSQFGGRSYGYTF. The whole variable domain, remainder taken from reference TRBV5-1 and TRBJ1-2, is KAGVTQTPRYLIKTRGQQVTLSCSPISGHRSVSWYQQTPGQGLQFLFEYFSETQRNKGNFPGRFSGRQFSNSRSEMNVSTLELGDSALYLCASSQFGGRSYGYTFGSGTRLTVV.

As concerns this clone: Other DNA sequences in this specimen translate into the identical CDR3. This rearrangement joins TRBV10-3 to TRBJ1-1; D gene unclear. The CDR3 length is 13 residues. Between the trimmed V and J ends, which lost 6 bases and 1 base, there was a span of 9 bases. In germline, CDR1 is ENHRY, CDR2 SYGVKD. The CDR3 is CAIRRVGNTEAFF. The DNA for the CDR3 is TGTGCCATCAGGAGGGTAGGGAACACTGAAGCTTTCTTT.

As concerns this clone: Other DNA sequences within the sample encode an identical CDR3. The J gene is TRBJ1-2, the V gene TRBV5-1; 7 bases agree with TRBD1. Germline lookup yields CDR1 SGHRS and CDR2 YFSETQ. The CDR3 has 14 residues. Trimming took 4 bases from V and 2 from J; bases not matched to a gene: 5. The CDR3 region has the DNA TGCGCCAGCAGCCTGGGACAGCCGAACTATGGCTACACCTTC. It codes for CASSLGQPNYGYTF.

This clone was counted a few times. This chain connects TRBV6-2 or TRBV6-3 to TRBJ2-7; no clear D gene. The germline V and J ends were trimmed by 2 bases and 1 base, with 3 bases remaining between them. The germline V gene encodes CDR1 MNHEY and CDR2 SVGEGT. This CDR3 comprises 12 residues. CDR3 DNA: TGTGCCAGCAGTTACGCGTCCTACGAGCAGTACTTC. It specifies CASSYASYEQYF.

DNA for the CDR3: TGCAGCGTTGGGCAGGGGACCGGGGAGCTGTTTTTT. Encoded protein: CSVGQGTGELFF. V usage is TRBV29-1 and J usage is TRBJ2-2; maybe TRBD1 (6 bases). Trimming cost V 4 bases and J 5 bases, with 8 bases left between them. This CDR3 is built from 12 residues. In germline, CDR1 is SQVTM, CDR2 ANQGSEA.